The rows below give T cell receptor beta chains drawn from one sample of a study of cytotoxic CD8 clonotypes in ibrutinib-treated CLL. Method: immunoSEQ multiplex PCR; TCRdb's copy keeps in-frame clones and lacks some. In the table there are 150,000 to 200,000 clones, roughly 84% of which are singletons. Sequenced material: PBMCs, taken at disease progression, from a patient treated with ibrutinib. These receptors were taken from a human donor with chronic lymphocytic leukemia. Both conserved end residues are part of each CDR3. A D gene is named only where the DNA matches it firmly. Size values are once, few and many counts, or a class for expanded clones, and some rows have none.

D gene	clone size	J gene	V gene	CDR3 protein	CDR3 DNA
TRBD2	NA	TRBJ2-5	TRBV9	CASSKKLAGGGQETQYF	TGTGCCAGCAGCAAAAAGCTAGCGGGAGGGGGACAAGAGACCCAGTACTTC
TRBD1	NA	TRBJ1-1	TRBV6-6	CASTTQTGGFDAFF	TGTGCCAGCACCACCCAGACAGGGGGCTTCGACGCTTTCTTT
NA	NA	TRBJ1-5	TRBV29-1	CSVEGGEGKPQHF	TGCAGCGTTGAAGGTGGTGAGGGAAAGCCCCAGCATTTT
TRBD2	NA	TRBJ2-7	TRBV11-2	CASQGLAGGLRSYEQYF	TGTGCCAGCCAGGGACTAGCGGGAGGGTTAAGGTCCTACGAGCAGTACTTC
NA	NA	TRBJ1-1	TRBV6-6	CASSLGTENTEAFF	TGTGCCAGCAGTTTAGGGACGGAGAACACTGAAGCTTTCTTT
TRBD1	once	TRBJ2-7	TRBV19	CASSISGTVAEQYF	TGTGCCAGTAGTATTTCCGGGACAGTTGCCGAGCAGTACTTC
TRBD1	NA	TRBJ2-7	TRBV28	CASSAGTGGLFSYEQYF	TGTGCCAGCAGTGCAGGGACAGGGGGTCTGTTCTCCTACGAGCAGTACTTC
NA	NA	TRBJ1-1	TRBV9	CASSVAGWGQGKAFF	TGTGCCAGCAGCGTAGCTGGATGGGGGCAAGGAAAAGCTTTCTTT
TRBD1	NA	TRBJ1-2	TRBV19	CASSMGRGPGYTF	TGTGCCAGTAGTATGGGCAGGGGGCCTGGCTACACCTTC
TRBD2	NA	TRBJ2-3	TRBV27	CASSFVWATSGSPTSTDTQYF	TGTGCCAGCAGTTTCGTGTGGGCGACTAGCGGGAGCCCTACTAGCACAGATACGCAGTATTTT
NA	once	TRBJ1-1	TRBV7-9	CASSYRGTEAFF	TGTGCCAGCAGCTATCGGGGGACTGAAGCTTTCTTT
NA	once	TRBJ2-7	TRBV7-8	CASSPSPRGGYYEQYF	TGTGCCAGCAGCCCGTCCCCCAGGGGCGGTTACTACGAGCAGTACTTC
NA	NA	TRBJ2-7	TRBV2	CASTQGGGVQYEQYF	TGTGCCAGCACCCAAGGAGGCGGAGTTCAGTACGAGCAGTACTTC
TRBD1	NA	TRBJ1-1	TRBV2	CASSKAGGQTEAFF	TGTGCCAGCAGCAAAGCAGGGGGCCAGACTGAAGCTTTCTTT
TRBD1	many	TRBJ2-5	TRBV23-1	CASSQSVRTGGQETQYF	TGCGCCAGCAGTCAATCGGTGAGGACAGGGGGCCAAGAGACCCAGTACTTC
NA	NA	TRBJ2-3	TRBV19	CASSTGVVRTDTQYF	TGTGCCAGTAGTACAGGGGTGGTGCGGACAGATACGCAGTATTTT
NA	NA	TRBJ1-5	TRBV9	CASSPCGSEAIGGNNSNQPQHF	TGTGCCAGCAGCCCGTGCGGGAGCGAGGCTATTGGAGGGAATAATAGCAATCAGCCCCAGCATTTT
NA	NA	TRBJ2-3	TRBV11-1	CASSFAGEVNTQYF	TGTGCCAGCAGCTTTGCCGGAGAGGTGAATACGCAGTATTTT
TRBD1	NA	TRBJ1-2	TRBV5-4	CASSEKTGVGGYTF	TGTGCCAGCAGCGAAAAGACAGGGGTAGGTGGCTACACCTTC
NA	NA	TRBJ2-2	TRBV19	CASSSGRDFTGELFF	TGTGCCAGTAGTTCCGGCAGGGATTTCACCGGGGAGCTGTTTTTT
TRBD1	once	TRBJ2-4	TRBV4-1	CASSLTPPGTGRRSKNIQYF	TGCGCCAGCAGCCTAACCCCGCCGGGGACAGGGAGGCGGTCCAAAAACATTCAGTACTTC
TRBD1	NA	TRBJ2-2	TRBV5-1	CASSPRQGHTGELFF	TGCGCCAGCAGCCCAAGACAGGGGCACACCGGGGAGCTGTTTTTT
NA	NA	TRBJ2-1	TRBV7-2	CASEADTYNEQFF	TGTGCCAGCGAGGCGGATACCTACAATGAGCAGTTCTTC
NA	NA	TRBJ2-6	TRBV21-1	CASSKGATLPDSGANVLTF	TGTGCCAGCAGCAAAGGAGCCACCTTGCCGGACTCTGGGGCCAACGTCCTGACTTTC
NA	NA	TRBJ2-3	TRBV10-3	CAIKTVSTDTQYF	TGTGCCATCAAGACGGTGAGCACAGATACGCAGTATTTT
TRBD1	NA	TRBJ2-3	TRBV5-1	CASSAGTGRTDTQYF	TGCGCCAGCAGCGCCGGGACAGGCCGCACAGATACGCAGTATTTT
NA	NA	TRBJ2-2	TRBV19	CASNGVQRPNTGELFF	TGTGCCAGTAACGGGGTCCAGCGGCCGAACACCGGGGAGCTGTTTTTT
TRBD2	NA	TRBJ2-3	TRBV9	CASSAHLLTSGGTDTQYF	TGTGCCAGCAGCGCCCACCTCCTTACTAGCGGAGGCACAGATACGCAGTATTTT
NA	NA	TRBJ2-1	TRBV7-9	CASSSLTGEVTSYNEQFF	TGTGCCAGCAGTTCCCTGACGGGGGAGGTGACCTCCTACAATGAGCAGTTCTTC
TRBD1	NA	TRBJ2-5	TRBV18	CASSPRQGAGETQYF	TGTGCCAGCTCACCACGACAGGGGGCGGGGGAGACCCAGTACTTC
NA	NA	TRBJ2-3	TRBV11-3	CASSNLYALTDTQYF	TGTGCCAGCTCCAACCTTTACGCCCTCACAGATACGCAGTATTTT
NA	NA	TRBJ2-7	TRBV11-3	CASSLVTSYEQYF	TGTGCCAGCAGCTTAGTAACGTCCTACGAGCAGTACTTC
NA	NA	TRBJ1-1	TRBV27	CASGLGGAENTEAFF	TGTGCCAGCGGCCTTGGGGGGGCTGAGAACACTGAAGCTTTCTTT
NA	NA	TRBJ2-5	TRBV5-1	CASSLDLETQYF	TGCGCCAGCAGCTTGGATCTCGAGACCCAGTACTTC
NA	NA	TRBJ2-7	TRBV5-1	CASSLEIGGEQYF	TGCGCCAGCAGCTTGGAAATTGGGGGCGAGCAGTACTTC
NA	NA	TRBJ2-7	TRBV18	CASSPAWGGALYEQYF	TGTGCCAGCTCACCCGCGTGGGGGGGCGCGCTCTACGAGCAGTACTTC
NA	once	TRBJ1-2	TRBV5-1	CASSLGAGTQTVGYTF	TGCGCCAGCAGCTTGGGAGCTGGGACCCAAACGGTGGGCTACACCTTC
TRBD2	few	TRBJ2-5	TRBV9	CASSVEGLQETQYF	TGTGCCAGCAGCGTAGAGGGACTACAAGAGACCCAGTACTTC
NA	NA	TRBJ2-2	TRBV7-3	CASSFQRNTGELFF	TGTGCCAGCAGCTTCCAGCGGAACACCGGGGAGCTGTTTTTT
NA	NA	TRBJ2-3	TRBV5-8	CASSLGGSTDTQYF	TGTGCCAGCAGCTTGGGAGGCTCCACAGATACGCAGTATTTT
NA	NA	TRBJ2-7	TRBV10-1	CASSESGVASYEQYF	TGCGCCAGCAGTGAGTCTGGGGTAGCATCCTACGAGCAGTACTTC
NA	once	TRBJ1-2	TRBV9	CASSGGQRALRGYTF	TGTGCCAGCAGCGGCGGACAGAGAGCCTTGCGTGGCTACACCTTC
TRBD2	once	TRBJ2-3	TRBV11-2	CASSANSRGGRAPTDTQYF	TGTGCCAGCAGCGCAAACAGCCGGGGCGGGAGGGCCCCCACAGATACGCAGTATTTT
TRBD1	once	TRBJ1-1	TRBV18	CASSIGQGITEAFF	TGTGCCAGCTCCATCGGACAGGGTATCACTGAAGCTTTCTTT
TRBD1	NA	TRBJ1-2	TRBV19	CASSMYRDRAGYTF	TGTGCCAGTAGTATGTACCGGGACAGGGCGGGCTACACCTTC
TRBD2	NA	TRBJ2-3	TRBV11-2	CASSLSGTSTDTQYF	TGTGCCAGCAGCTTAAGCGGGACTAGCACAGATACGCAGTATTTT
NA	NA	TRBJ1-1	TRBV9	CASSQGGEVTEAFF	TGTGCCAGCAGCCAGGGAGGGGAGGTCACTGAAGCTTTCTTT
NA	NA	TRBJ2-3	TRBV6-5	CASSYANTDTQYF	TGTGCCAGCAGTTACGCGAACACAGATACGCAGTATTTT
NA	NA	TRBJ2-7	TRBV2	CAGGGTGSYEQYF	TGTGCCGGGGGAGGGACAGGCTCCTACGAGCAGTACTTC
TRBD1	once	TRBJ2-7	TRBV19	CASSIGGQGYEQYF	TGTGCCAGTAGTATTGGGGGACAGGGCTACGAGCAGTACTTC
NA	few	TRBJ1-1	TRBV5-6	CASYGPTNRAFF	TGTGCCAGTTATGGGCCCACAAACCGGGCTTTCTTT
TRBD1	NA	TRBJ2-1	TRBV2	CARRDRGLTTTYNEQFF	TGTGCCAGACGGGACAGGGGTCTTACCACAACTTACAATGAGCAGTTCTTC
TRBD2	NA	TRBJ2-4	TRBV28	CASSPRPTSGRASKNIQYF	TGTGCCAGCAGTCCCCGACCTACTAGCGGGAGGGCGTCCAAAAACATTCAGTACTTC
NA	NA	TRBJ2-6	TRBV28	CASSWGTGSGANVLTF	TGTGCCAGCAGTTGGGGAACAGGGTCTGGGGCCAACGTCCTGACTTTC